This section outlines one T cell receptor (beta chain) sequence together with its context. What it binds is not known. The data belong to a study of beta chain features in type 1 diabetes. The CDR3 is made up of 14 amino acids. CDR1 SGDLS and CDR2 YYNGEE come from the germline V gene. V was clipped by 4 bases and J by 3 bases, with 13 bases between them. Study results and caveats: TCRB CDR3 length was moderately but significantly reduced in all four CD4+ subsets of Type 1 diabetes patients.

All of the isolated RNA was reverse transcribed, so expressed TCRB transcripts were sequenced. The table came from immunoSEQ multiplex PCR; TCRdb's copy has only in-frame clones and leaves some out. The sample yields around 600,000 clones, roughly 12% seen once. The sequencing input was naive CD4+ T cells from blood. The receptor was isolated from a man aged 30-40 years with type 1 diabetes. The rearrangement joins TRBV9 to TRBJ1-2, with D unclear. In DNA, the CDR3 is TGTGCCAGCAGCAGTACGGAGGGTCACTATGGCTACACCTTC. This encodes CASSSTEGHYGYTF.